What follows describes a single T cell receptor beta chain. The data were taken from a study of blood T cell repertoires in COVID-19. Measured with immunoSEQ multiplex PCR; TCRdb has only the in-frame clones, and not every one. The sample carries 180,000 or so clones, around 88% recorded once. Germline V gene data show CDR1 as SGHRS and CDR2 as YFSETQ. V was pared by 4 bases and J by 0 bases, with 7 bases between. The CDR3 extends over 13 amino acids. The specimen sequenced was peripheral blood. The V call is TRBV5-1, the J call TRBJ2-5; weak D call: TRBD2 (5 bases). This receptor was obtained from a young woman with acute or convalescent COVID-19. In nucleotides, the CDR3 is TGCGCCAGCAGCCCGGGAAACCAAGAGACCCAGTACTTC. Protein: CASSPGNQETQYF.